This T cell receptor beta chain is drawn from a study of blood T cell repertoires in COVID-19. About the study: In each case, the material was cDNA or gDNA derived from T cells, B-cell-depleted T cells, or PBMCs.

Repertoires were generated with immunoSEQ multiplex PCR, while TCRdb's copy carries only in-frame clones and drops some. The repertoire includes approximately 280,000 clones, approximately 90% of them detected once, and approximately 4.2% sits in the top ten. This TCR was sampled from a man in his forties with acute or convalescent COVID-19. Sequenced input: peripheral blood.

The CDR3 here is CASSHLALRTGELFF. The CDR3 nucleotides are TGTGCCAGCAGCCACTTAGCACTTCGCACCGGGGAGCTGTTTTTT. The V and J genes are TRBV4-2 and TRBJ2-2; no definite D call. This CDR3 spans 15 amino acids. Trimming removed 3 bases at V and 4 bases at J, with 12 bases between. The V gene's germline CDR1 is LGHNA and CDR2 YNFKEQ.